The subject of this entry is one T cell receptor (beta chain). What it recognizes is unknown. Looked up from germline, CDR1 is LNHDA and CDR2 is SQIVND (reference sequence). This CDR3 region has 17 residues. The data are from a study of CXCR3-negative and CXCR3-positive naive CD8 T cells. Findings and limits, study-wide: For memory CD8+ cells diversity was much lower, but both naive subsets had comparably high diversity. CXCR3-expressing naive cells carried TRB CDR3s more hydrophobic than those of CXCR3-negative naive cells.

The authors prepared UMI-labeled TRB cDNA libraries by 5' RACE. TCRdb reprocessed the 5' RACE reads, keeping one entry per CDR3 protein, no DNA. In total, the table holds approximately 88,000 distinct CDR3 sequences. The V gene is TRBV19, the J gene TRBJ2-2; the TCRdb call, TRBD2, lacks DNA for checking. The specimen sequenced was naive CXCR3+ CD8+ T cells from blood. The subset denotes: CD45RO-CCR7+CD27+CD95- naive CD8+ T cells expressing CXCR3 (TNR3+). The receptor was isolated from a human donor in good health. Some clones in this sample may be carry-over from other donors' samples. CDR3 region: CASSMARTKSTSGELFF.